The rows below give T cell receptor beta chains drawn from one sample of a study of blood T cells in healthy people across ages. TCRdb recomputed calls from the 5' RACE reads with MiXCR, one row per CDR3 protein. The profile shows around 1.5 million distinct CDR3 sequences, 30% to 40% of them singletons. The specimen sequenced was blood. These receptors were collected from a woman aged 25-40 years in good health. Each CDR3 is given with its conserved first and last residue. Fields, in order: V gene, J gene, D gene, clone size, CDR3 protein, CDR3 DNA. D genes are given only for firm matches. Clone size is given for some rows only: seen once, a few or many times, or a class if the clone is expanded.

v_gene: TRBV24-1
j_gene: TRBJ2-5
d_gene: TRBD1
abundance: few
CDR3aa: CATSDSGQGGGETQYF
CDR3nt: TGTGCCACCAGTGATTCGGGACAGGGGGGAGGAGAGACCCAGTACTTC

v_gene: TRBV7-9
j_gene: TRBJ2-3
d_gene: NA
abundance: few
CDR3aa: CASTLARWGTDTQYF
CDR3nt: TGTGCCAGCACCCTCGCTCGGTGGGGCACAGATACGCAGTATTTT

v_gene: TRBV13
j_gene: TRBJ2-1
d_gene: NA
abundance: NA
CDR3aa: CASSLWEDNEQFF
CDR3nt: TGTGCCAGCAGCTTATGGGAAGACAATGAGCAGTTCTTC

v_gene: TRBV18
j_gene: TRBJ2-3
d_gene: TRBD2
abundance: NA
CDR3aa: CASSPLGGGAGDTQYF
CDR3nt: TGTGCCAGCTCACCGCTCGGCGGGGGGGCCGGGGATACGCAGTATTTT

v_gene: TRBV28
j_gene: TRBJ2-7
d_gene: NA
abundance: NA
CDR3aa: CASRGARSSYEQYF
CDR3nt: TGTGCCAGCAGGGGAGCGCGGAGCTCCTACGAGCAGTACTTC

v_gene: TRBV27
j_gene: TRBJ1-3
d_gene: NA
abundance: NA
CDR3aa: CASSLSSEGSGNTIYF
CDR3nt: TGTGCCAGCAGTTTATCCAGCGAGGGTTCTGGAAACACCATATATTTT

v_gene: TRBV12-3/TRBV12-4
j_gene: TRBJ2-2
d_gene: NA
abundance: NA
CDR3aa: CASSYLQFGTGELFF
CDR3nt: TGTGCCAGCAGTTATTTACAGTTCGGCACCGGGGAGCTGTTTTTT

v_gene: TRBV18
j_gene: TRBJ2-5
d_gene: NA
abundance: NA
CDR3aa: CASYLDRRGQETQYF
CDR3nt: TGTGCCAGCTACCTAGATCGCAGGGGACAAGAGACCCAGTACTTC

v_gene: TRBV7-6
j_gene: TRBJ2-2
d_gene: TRBD2
abundance: NA
CDR3aa: CASSLDSGGSRELFF
CDR3nt: TGTGCCAGCAGCTTAGACTCCGGGGGGAGTCGGGAGCTGTTTTTT

v_gene: TRBV4-1
j_gene: TRBJ2-2
d_gene: NA
abundance: once
CDR3aa: CASSPRVGRDGELFF
CDR3nt: TGCGCCAGCAGCCCCCGGGTCGGGCGAGACGGGGAGCTGTTTTTT

v_gene: TRBV20-1
j_gene: TRBJ2-1
d_gene: TRBD1
abundance: NA
CDR3aa: CSARDRGGCDEQFF
CDR3nt: TGCAGTGCTAGAGATCGAGGGGGCTGTGATGAGCAGTTCTTC

v_gene: TRBV20-1
j_gene: TRBJ2-3
d_gene: TRBD2
abundance: few
CDR3aa: CSATRVLAARTDTQYF
CDR3nt: TGCAGTGCTACCCGGGTACTAGCGGCCCGCACAGATACGCAGTATTTT

v_gene: TRBV20-1
j_gene: TRBJ2-3
d_gene: TRBD2
abundance: few
CDR3aa: CSAKGKRPSGGLTDTQYF
CDR3nt: TGCAGTGCCAAAGGGAAGAGGCCTAGCGGGGGCCTAACAGATACGCAGTATTTT

v_gene: TRBV5-4
j_gene: TRBJ1-2
d_gene: TRBD1
abundance: few
CDR3aa: CASSPRVSGTGDGYTF
CDR3nt: TGTGCCAGCAGCCCTAGGGTGTCCGGGACAGGGGATGGCTACACCTTC

v_gene: TRBV12-3/TRBV12-4
j_gene: TRBJ1-2
d_gene: TRBD1
abundance: NA
CDR3aa: CASSFDRGYGYTF
CDR3nt: TGTGCCAGCAGTTTTGACAGGGGCTATGGCTACACCTTC

v_gene: TRBV12-3/TRBV12-4
j_gene: TRBJ2-2
d_gene: NA
abundance: NA
CDR3aa: CASTDWKNTGELFF
CDR3nt: TGTGCCAGCACCGACTGGAAGAACACCGGGGAGCTGTTTTTT

v_gene: TRBV3-1
j_gene: TRBJ2-7
d_gene: NA
abundance: NA
CDR3aa: CASSQEQKTGAYEQYF
CDR3nt: TGTGCCAGCAGCCAAGAACAGAAGACAGGTGCCTACGAGCAGTACTTC

v_gene: TRBV27
j_gene: TRBJ2-7
d_gene: TRBD2
abundance: few
CDR3aa: CASSLSMAGGHEQYF
CDR3nt: TGTGCCAGCAGTTTATCAATGGCGGGAGGTCACGAGCAGTACTTC

v_gene: TRBV15
j_gene: TRBJ2-1
d_gene: NA
abundance: NA
CDR3aa: CATSGLPRGSYNEQFF
CDR3nt: TGTGCCACCAGCGGCCTACCTAGGGGAAGCTACAATGAGCAGTTCTTC

v_gene: TRBV2
j_gene: TRBJ1-1
d_gene: NA
abundance: few
CDR3aa: CASSEVGLENTEAFF
CDR3nt: TGTGCCAGCAGTGAAGTAGGGTTAGAGAACACTGAAGCTTTCTTT

v_gene: TRBV10-3
j_gene: TRBJ2-1
d_gene: TRBD2
abundance: once
CDR3aa: CAMGGSGRFYNKQFF
CDR3nt: TGTGCCATGGGGGGTAGCGGGAGATTCTACAATAAGCAGTTCTTC

v_gene: TRBV3-1
j_gene: TRBJ2-5
d_gene: TRBD1
abundance: NA
CDR3aa: CASSQKGTAAGTQYF
CDR3nt: TGTGCCAGCAGCCAGAAGGGGACAGCCGCTGGGACCCAGTACTTC

v_gene: TRBV20-1
j_gene: TRBJ2-1
d_gene: NA
abundance: NA
CDR3aa: CSARGAVRSYNEQFF
CDR3nt: TGCAGTGCTAGAGGGGCGGTGCGGTCCTACAATGAGCAGTTCTTC

v_gene: TRBV21-1
j_gene: TRBJ2-7
d_gene: NA
abundance: NA
CDR3aa: CASSRGQGARSYEQCF
CDR3nt: TGTGCCAGCAGCAGGGGACAGGGGGCTAGGTCCTACGAGCAGTGCTTC

v_gene: TRBV27
j_gene: TRBJ2-1
d_gene: NA
abundance: once
CDR3aa: CASSAQGEYNEQFF
CDR3nt: TGTGCCAGCAGTGCCCAAGGAGAATACAATGAGCAGTTCTTC

v_gene: TRBV7-9
j_gene: TRBJ2-7
d_gene: TRBD1
abundance: few
CDR3aa: CASSTGTGGLYEQYF
CDR3nt: TGTGCCAGCAGCACCGGGACAGGGGGGCTCTACGAGCAGTACTTC

v_gene: TRBV27
j_gene: TRBJ1-5
d_gene: NA
abundance: NA
CDR3aa: CASSFVPQGSVGQPQHF
CDR3nt: TGTGCCAGCAGTTTTGTCCCACAGGGCAGCGTAGGACAGCCCCAGCATTTT

v_gene: TRBV28
j_gene: TRBJ2-6
d_gene: NA
abundance: many
CDR3aa: CASSSYIRVLSSGANVLTF
CDR3nt: TGTGCCAGCAGTTCATACATCAGGGTACTCAGCTCTGGGGCCAACGTCCTGACTTTC

v_gene: TRBV27
j_gene: TRBJ2-1
d_gene: TRBD2
abundance: few
CDR3aa: CASSLRLAGVRNEQFF
CDR3nt: TGTGCCAGCAGTTTACGGCTAGCGGGAGTTAGGAATGAGCAGTTCTTC

v_gene: TRBV3-1
j_gene: TRBJ2-7
d_gene: NA
abundance: many
CDR3aa: CASSQDPGTYEQYF
CDR3nt: TGTGCCAGCAGCCAAGATCCGGGGACCTACGAGCAGTACTTC

v_gene: TRBV7-9
j_gene: TRBJ2-2
d_gene: TRBD1
abundance: NA
CDR3aa: CASSWTGSTGELFF
CDR3nt: TGTGCCAGCAGTTGGACAGGGAGCACCGGGGAGCTGTTTTTT

v_gene: TRBV10-3
j_gene: TRBJ2-3
d_gene: NA
abundance: NA
CDR3aa: CAISESEYTQYF
CDR3nt: TGTGCCATCAGTGAGTCGGAGTACACGCAGTATTTT

v_gene: TRBV3-1
j_gene: TRBJ2-5
d_gene: TRBD2
abundance: NA
CDR3aa: CASNDPGLAASQETQYF
CDR3nt: TGTGCCAGCAACGACCCGGGACTAGCGGCCAGTCAAGAGACCCAGTACTTC

v_gene: TRBV6-5
j_gene: TRBJ2-5
d_gene: TRBD2
abundance: few
CDR3aa: CASSYSTSGYQETQYF
CDR3nt: TGTGCCAGCAGTTACTCGACTAGCGGGTACCAAGAGACCCAGTACTTC

v_gene: TRBV27
j_gene: TRBJ2-7
d_gene: TRBD2
abundance: NA
CDR3aa: CASSEGLGHYEQYF
CDR3nt: TGTGCCAGCAGTGAGGGACTAGGTCACTACGAGCAGTACTTC

v_gene: TRBV12-3/TRBV12-4
j_gene: TRBJ1-2
d_gene: NA
abundance: NA
CDR3aa: CASSPRGGQGLYGYTF
CDR3nt: TGTGCCAGCAGTCCCCGTGGAGGGCAGGGATTGTATGGCTACACCTTC

v_gene: TRBV4-1
j_gene: TRBJ2-5
d_gene: TRBD2
abundance: NA
CDR3aa: CASSQERATSGRETQYF
CDR3nt: TGCGCCAGCAGCCAAGAGCGGGCGACTAGCGGGAGAGAGACCCAGTACTTC

v_gene: TRBV12-3/TRBV12-4
j_gene: TRBJ1-5
d_gene: NA
abundance: NA
CDR3aa: CASSFGSDQPQHF
CDR3nt: TGTGCCAGCAGTTTTGGGTCGGATCAGCCCCAGCATTTT

v_gene: TRBV7-9
j_gene: TRBJ2-3
d_gene: TRBD2
abundance: NA
CDR3aa: CASSSSGRVADTQYF
CDR3nt: TGTGCCAGCTCCTCTAGCGGGAGGGTCGCAGATACGCAGTATTTT

v_gene: TRBV5-1
j_gene: TRBJ2-7
d_gene: TRBD1
abundance: NA
CDR3aa: CANSRQGQDYEQYF
CDR3nt: TGCGCCAACAGCCGCCAAGGACAGGACTACGAGCAGTACTTC

v_gene: TRBV7-2
j_gene: TRBJ2-2
d_gene: TRBD1
abundance: NA
CDR3aa: CASSWDRVTGELFF
CDR3nt: TGTGCCAGCAGCTGGGACAGGGTCACCGGGGAGCTGTTTTTT

v_gene: TRBV5-1
j_gene: TRBJ2-1
d_gene: NA
abundance: NA
CDR3aa: CAGSGQVGYNEQFF
CDR3nt: TGCGCCGGCAGCGGGCAGGTAGGCTACAATGAGCAGTTCTTC

v_gene: TRBV2
j_gene: TRBJ1-5
d_gene: NA
abundance: NA
CDR3aa: CASRDDSQPQHF
CDR3nt: TGTGCCAGCAGAGACGACAGTCAGCCCCAGCATTTT

v_gene: TRBV12-3/TRBV12-4
j_gene: TRBJ2-7
d_gene: NA
abundance: few
CDR3aa: CASSLRVYF
CDR3nt: TGTGCCAGCAGTTTACGCGTGTACTTC

v_gene: TRBV29-1
j_gene: TRBJ2-3
d_gene: NA
abundance: few
CDR3aa: CSVEDYPRSISTDTQYF
CDR3nt: TGCAGCGTTGAAGATTACCCTAGGTCTATCAGCACAGATACGCAGTATTTT

v_gene: TRBV27
j_gene: TRBJ1-2
d_gene: NA
abundance: NA
CDR3aa: CASTTEGEGYTF
CDR3nt: TGTGCCAGCACCACGGAGGGGGAAGGCTACACCTTC

v_gene: TRBV3-1
j_gene: TRBJ2-7
d_gene: NA
abundance: few
CDR3aa: CASSQDARVSGHEQYF
CDR3nt: TGTGCCAGCAGCCAAGATGCAAGGGTTAGCGGTCACGAGCAGTACTTC

v_gene: TRBV27
j_gene: TRBJ2-3
d_gene: NA
abundance: NA
CDR3aa: CASSRQNTDTQYF
CDR3nt: TGTGCCAGCAGCCGTCAAAACACAGATACGCAGTATTTT